One sample yielded the 18 T cell receptor beta chains listed below, sequenced in a study of OX40 agonist ivuxolimab in advanced cancers. Using immunoSEQ multiplex PCR, the repertoire was profiled, and TCRdb retains in-frame clones only, with some absent. The sample carries about 81,000 clones, 80% to 90% recorded once. Sequences were derived from CD4+ or CD8+ T cells sorted from blood, sampled in a trial of the OX40 agonist ivuxolimab. These receptors were taken from an adult with an advanced solid tumor such as melanoma, head and neck, liver or kidney cancer.

The rearrangement links TRBV5-4 to TRBJ2-1; the D call may be TRBD1 or TRBD2 (5 bases each). Germline CDR1 is SGHNT and CDR2 is YYREEE (reference sequence). V lost 5 bases and J lost 6, with 9 bases in between. The CDR3 has 12 residues. The CDR3 loop is CASRGGGNEQFF. The CDR3 bases are TGTGCCAGCAGGGGTGGGGGCAATGAGCAGTTCTTC.

This chain joins TRBV7-9 and TRBJ1-6, with D unclear. Germline CDR1 reads SEHNR; CDR2 reads FQNEAQ (reference sequence). The CDR3 is made up of 12 amino acids. Trimming left V 2 bases short and J 8 bases short, with 4 bases between. CDR3 coding DNA: TGTGCCAGCAGCTTAACGTATTCACCCCTCCACTTT. Translating it yields CASSLTYSPLHF.

The chain joins TRBV2 to TRBJ1-3; 9 nucleotides align to TRBD1. V lost 1 base and J lost 2; bases outside the gene matches: 0. The V gene's germline CDR1 is SNHLY and CDR2 FYNNEI. The CDR3 has 15 residues. In nucleotides, the CDR3 is TGTGCCAGCAGTGAAGGGACAGGGGCTGGAAACACCATATATTTT. This translates into CASSEGTGAGNTIYF. The variable domain in full, completed from reference TRBV2 and TRBJ1-3, reads EPEVTQTPSHQVTQMGQEVILRCVPISNHLYFYWYRQILGQKVEFLVSFYNNEISEKSEIFDDQFSVERPDGSNFTLKIRSTKLEDSAMYFCASSEGTGAGNTIYFGEGSWLTVV.

The V call is TRBV7-8, the J call TRBJ2-2; D might be TRBD1 or TRBD2, each matching 5 bases. Trimming removed 5 bases at V and 5 bases at J, with 15 bases between. Per the germline V gene, CDR1 is SGHVS and CDR2 is FQNEAQ. There are 15 residues in the CDR3. The CDR3 sequence is CASSRRTLGTGELFF. The CDR3 DNA reads as TGTGCCAGCAGCCGCCGGACACTAGGAACCGGGGAGCTGTTTTTT.

The V gene is TRBV11-1, the J gene TRBJ1-5, with D maybe TRBD1 (5 bases). Trimming left V 1 base short and J 6 bases short, with 7 bases between. CDR3 length: 13 residues. Germline V CDR1 and CDR2: SGHAT, FQDESV (reference sequence). The CDR3 protein is CASSLEGTQPQHF. Written as DNA, the CDR3 is TGTGCCAGCAGCTTAGAGGGGACTCAGCCCCAGCATTTT.

The rearrangement joins TRBV27 to TRBJ1-2; D unclear. Trimming stripped 8 bases from V and 1 base from J, with 8 bases between. Germline CDR1 is MNHEY and CDR2 is SMNVEV (reference sequence). The CDR3 sequence is 12 residues long. Written as DNA, the CDR3 is TGTGCCAGCGCCGGAGTTAACTATGGCTACACCTTC. Its protein is CASAGVNYGYTF.

The chain links TRBV4-1 to TRBJ1-2, with 7 nucleotides matching TRBD1. CDR3 size: 16 residues. Germline assignment: CDR1 MGHRA and CDR2 YSYEKL. J gave up 8 bases and V 0 bases, and 12 bases lay outside the gene matches. The CDR3 spells CASSQDSDRDMRGYTF. The CDR3 bases are TGCGCCAGCAGCCAAGATTCAGACAGGGATATGAGGGGCTACACCTTC.

This rearrangement joins TRBV5-1 to TRBJ2-1; 11 bases align to TRBD2. The germline CDR1 and CDR2 sequences are SGHRS and YFSETQ. The CDR3 is 15 residues long. With 1 base clipped from V and 7 bases from J, the junction kept 4 bases outside the gene matches. DNA of the CDR3: TGCGCCAGCAGCTTGACTAGCGGGAGTAGAAATGAGCAGTTCTTC. It specifies CASSLTSGSRNEQFF.

The chain combines TRBV18 with TRBJ2-3; D not resolved. CDR3 length equals 20 residues. V lost 3 bases, J lost 1 base, and 26 bases lay in between. Germline V CDR1 and CDR2: KGHSH, LQKENI. CDR3 sequence (DNA): TGTGCCAGCTCACCCCTCTGGGCCGAGTATAGCTTCCCTGGCACAGATACGCAGTATTTT. Protein: CASSPLWAEYSFPGTDTQYF.

This clone was found once. The chain carries TRBV10-3 and TRBJ2-1, with TRBD2 as a possible D gene (5 bases). The CDR3 is 13 residues long. Germline CDR1 and CDR2: ENHRY and SYGVKD. Trimming left V 4 bases short and J 3 bases short, with 7 bases between. CDR3 coding DNA: TGTGCCATCAGTGGCGGGCTCTACAATGAGCAGTTCTTC. Protein sequence: CAISGGLYNEQFF.

The CDR3 sequence is CATSRGQGGTGELFF. The DNA for the CDR3 is TGTGCCACCAGCAGGGGACAGGGTGGGACCGGGGAGCTGTTTTTT. The rearrangement links TRBV15 to TRBJ2-2, with 9 bases lining up with TRBD1. V lost 3 bases to trimming and J lost 5 bases; unmatched junction nucleotides: 4. The CDR3 consists of 15 residues. Germline V gene sequence: CDR1 LNHNV, CDR2 YYDKDF (reference sequence).

V usage is TRBV5-5 and J usage is TRBJ1-1; TRBD1 agrees at 9 bases. CDR3 length equals 15 residues. V shed 4 bases and J 5 bases; nucleotides not matched to a gene: 9. Germline assignment: CDR1 SGHKS and CDR2 YYEKEE (reference sequence). CDR3 residues: CASSTSGTGRTEAFF. DNA for the CDR3: TGTGCCAGCAGCACCTCCGGGACAGGGCGGACTGAAGCTTTCTTT.

J is TRBJ1-6 and V is TRBV4-3; weak D call: TRBD1 (5 bases). Germline CDR1 is LGHNA and CDR2 is YSLEER. Trimming removed 0 bases from V and 6 bases from J, with 9 bases in between. The CDR3 contains 15 residues. CDR3 bases: TGCGCCAGCAGCCAAGATACAGGAATTAATTCACCCCTCCACTTT. Encoded protein: CASSQDTGINSPLHF.

The chain combines TRBV19 with TRBJ1-1, with 7 nucleotides matching TRBD1. The V gene end was trimmed by 6 bases and the J gene end by 0 bases; junction bases not matched to a gene: 4. The CDR3 sequence is 14 residues long. Germline-derived CDR1 and CDR2 are LNHDA and SQIVND (reference sequence). The CDR3 DNA is TGTGCCAGTAGAAAGGGACAGTTGAACACTGAAGCTTTCTTT. Protein sequence: CASRKGQLNTEAFF.

The chain employs TRBV15 and TRBJ2-1; 15 bases match TRBD2. Germline lookup yields CDR1 LNHNV and CDR2 YYDKDF (reference sequence). The CDR3 is made up of 19 amino acids. Trimming took 2 bases from V and 0 from J; bases not matched to a gene: 5. The CDR3 nucleotides read TGTGCCACCAGCAGATCCGGGACTAGCGGGGGGAGCTCCTACAATGAGCAGTTCTTC. Protein product: CATSRSGTSGGSSYNEQFF. The full variable domain, completed using reference TRBV15 and TRBJ2-1, is DAMVIQNPRYQVTQFGKPVTLSCSQTLNHNVMYWYQQKSSQAPKLLFHYYDKDFNNEADTPDNFQSRRPNTSFCFLDIRSPGLGDTAMYLCATSRSGTSGGSSYNEQFFGPGTRLTVL.

The V and J genes are TRBV27 and TRBJ2-2; no clear D gene. V gave up 6 bases and J gave up 3 bases, with 11 bases separating them. Germline V CDR1 and CDR2: MNHEY, SMNVEV (reference sequence). This CDR3 spans 14 amino acids. The DNA of the CDR3 is TGTGCCAGCAGCCCTGACAAAGACACCGGGGAGCTGTTTTTT. This codes for CASSPDKDTGELFF.

This rearrangement joins TRBV6-6 to TRBJ2-7, with D unclear. This CDR3 is 12 amino acids long. Germline V CDR1 and CDR2: MNHNY, SVGAGI (reference sequence). Between the trimmed V and J ends, which lost 0 bases and 2 bases, there was a span of 2 bases. The CDR3 sequence: CASSYSPYEQYF. The CDR3 DNA reads as TGTGCCAGCAGTTACTCTCCCTACGAGCAGTACTTC.

This clone was seen just once. This chain joins TRBV19 and TRBJ2-7; 9 bases are shared with TRBD1. CDR3 length equals 15 residues. Germline trimming cut 7 bases from V and 3 bases from J; bases unmatched to any gene: 10. The germline gives CDR1 LNHDA, CDR2 SQIVND (reference sequence). CDR3 nucleotides: TGTGCCAGTAAGTCGCGAAACAGGGGGCACTACGAGCAGTACTTC. As protein: CASKSRNRGHYEQYF.